This T cell receptor (beta chain) was retrieved from a study of blood T cell repertoires in COVID-19. The junction had 4 bases not matched to a gene; V was cut back by 7 bases and J by 3 bases. This CDR3 has 12 amino acids. Germline V CDR1 and CDR2: SQVTM, ANQGSEA. Sequenced by immunoSEQ multiplex PCR; TCRdb stores in-frame clones only, minus some. This table holds almost 25,000 clones, around 83% found once. The sample comprised peripheral blood. The sequence was collected from a human donor in a cohort sampled during active COVID-19. The chain links TRBV29-1 to TRBJ2-7; TRBD1 aligns across 9 bases. This CDR3 reads CSGGTGIYEQYF. The CDR3 nucleotides are TGCAGCGGTGGGACAGGGATCTACGAGCAGTACTTC.